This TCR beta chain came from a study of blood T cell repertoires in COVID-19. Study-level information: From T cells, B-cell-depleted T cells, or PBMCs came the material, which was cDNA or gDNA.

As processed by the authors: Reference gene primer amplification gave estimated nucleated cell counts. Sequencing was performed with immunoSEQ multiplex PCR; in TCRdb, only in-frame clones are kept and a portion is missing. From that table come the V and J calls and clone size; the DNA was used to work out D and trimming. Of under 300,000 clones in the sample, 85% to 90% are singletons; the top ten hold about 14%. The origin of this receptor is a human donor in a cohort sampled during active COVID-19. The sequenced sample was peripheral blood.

The CDR3 DNA is TGTGCCAGTAGTATAGGGGGGCTGAGGCACACAGATACGCAGTATTTT. Translated, it gives CASSIGGLRHTDTQYF. This chain links TRBV19 with TRBJ2-3; tentatively, D is TRBD1 (6 bases). The CDR3 totals 16 residues. Germline V CDR1 and CDR2: LNHDA, SQIVND (reference sequence). The germline V and J ends were trimmed by 1 base and 2 bases, with 13 bases remaining between them.